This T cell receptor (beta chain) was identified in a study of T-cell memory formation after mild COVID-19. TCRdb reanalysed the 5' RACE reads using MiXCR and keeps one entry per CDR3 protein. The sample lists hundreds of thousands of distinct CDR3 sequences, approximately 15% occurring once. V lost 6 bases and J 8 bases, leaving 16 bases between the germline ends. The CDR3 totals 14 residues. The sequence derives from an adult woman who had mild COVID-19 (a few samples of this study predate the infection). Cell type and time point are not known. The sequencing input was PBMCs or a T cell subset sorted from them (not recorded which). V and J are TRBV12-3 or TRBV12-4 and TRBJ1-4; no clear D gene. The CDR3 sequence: CASRISSGLEKLFF. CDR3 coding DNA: TGTGCCAGCAGAATTTCATCGGGTTTGGAAAAACTGTTTTTT.